Below, 17 T cell receptor beta chains from the same sample are listed, as sequenced in a study of siplizumab effects on memory and regulatory T cells. TCRdb's copy holds only in-frame clones and misses some; the assay was immunoSEQ multiplex PCR. The profile shows 70,000 to 95,000 clones, 96% of them singletons. Sequencing used naive CD4+ T cells sorted from blood. These receptors were obtained from a human donor in good health.

V and J are TRBV6-1 and TRBJ1-1; D is ambiguous. The CDR3 is 15 residues long. V was shortened by 7 bases and J by 0 bases, with 15 bases between the two germline ends. Germline CDR1 is MNHNS and CDR2 is SASEGT. The CDR3 DNA is TGTGCCAGCACCGTAGTTGTCCCCATGAACACTGAAGCTTTCTTT. Amino acid sequence: CASTVVVPMNTEAFF.

CDR3 nucleotide sequence: TGTGCCAGCAGTTTATCAGGGGGCGCCTACGAGCAGTACTTC. Protein sequence: CASSLSGGAYEQYF. The gene calls are TRBV28 and TRBJ2-7; 8 nucleotides line up with TRBD1. CDR1 MDHEN and CDR2 SYDVKM come from the germline V gene. V lost 1 base to trimming and J lost 2 bases; unmatched junction nucleotides: 1. The CDR3 spans 14 residues.

This sequence joins TRBV11-3 and TRBJ2-1, with 12 bases matching TRBD2. This CDR3 region has 15 residues. Germline V CDR1 and CDR2: SGHNT, YENEEA. The V gene end was trimmed by 1 base and the J gene end by 6 bases; junction bases not matched to a gene: 1. The CDR3 is CASSLGLAGVNEQFF. CDR3 in DNA: TGTGCCAGCAGCTTAGGACTAGCGGGGGTCAATGAGCAGTTCTTC. The entire variable domain, with the rest obtained from reference TRBV11-3 and TRBJ2-1, is as follows: EAGVVQSPRYKIIEKKQPVAFWCNPISGHNTLYWYLQNLGQGPELLIRYENEEAVDDSQLPKDRFSAERLKGVDSTLKIQPAELGDSAVYLCASSLGLAGVNEQFFGPGTRLTVL.

The chain joins TRBV28 to TRBJ1-6; 7 bases line up with TRBD1. Unmatched junction bases numbered 8, after V lost 6 bases and J lost 3 bases. Germline V gene data show CDR1 as MDHEN and CDR2 as SYDVKM. CDR3 size: 16 residues. The CDR3 coding sequence is TGTGCCAGCAGCCCCCCCCGACAGGGCTATAATTCACCCCTCCACTTT. It yields the protein CASSPPRQGYNSPLHF.

The chain employs TRBV7-2 and TRBJ2-7; 10 positions match TRBD2. The germline V gene has CDR1 SGHTA and CDR2 FQGNSA. The CDR3 extends over 17 amino acids. V trimming: 2 bases; J trimming: 4 bases; junction bases outside the gene matches: 11. The CDR3 DNA follows: TGTGCCAGCAGCTTATTATCTAGCGGGGGCCTCATGTACGAGCAGTACTTC. This codes for CASSLLSSGGLMYEQYF.

The V call is TRBV2, the J call TRBJ2-6, with D unclear. CDR1 SNHLY and CDR2 FYNNEI come from the germline V gene. Trimming removed 4 bases from V and 0 bases from J, with 4 bases in between. This CDR3 is built from 14 residues. The CDR3 sequence: CASSGGSGANVLTF. The CDR3 nucleotides read TGTGCCAGCAGTGGGGGCTCTGGGGCCAACGTCCTGACTTTC. Together with reference TRBV2 and TRBJ2-6, the CDR3 gives the full variable domain: EPEVTQTPSHQVTQMGQEVILRCVPISNHLYFYWYRQILGQKVEFLVSFYNNEISEKSEIFDDQFSVERPDGSNFTLKIRSTKLEDSAMYFCASSGGSGANVLTFGAGSRLTVL.

The CDR3 DNA sequence: TGTGCCAGCAGTGGGACTAGCGGGTTCGGAGAGACCCAGTACTTC. This codes for CASSGTSGFGETQYF. The rearrangement joins TRBV2 to TRBJ2-5; 11 bases are shared with TRBD2. Trimming at V came to 4 bases and at J to 4 bases, leaving 5 bases not matched to a gene. This CDR3 spans 15 amino acids. Germline V gene lookup returns CDR1 SNHLY and CDR2 FYNNEI.

This clone has only one observation. V usage is TRBV7-6 and J usage is TRBJ2-5; TRBD2 aligns across 9 bases. The CDR3 length is 14 residues. Germline values: CDR1 SGHVS, CDR2 FNYEAQ. The V and J ends lost 3 bases and 5 bases, in that order; junction bases with no gene match: 4. CDR3 nucleotides: TGTGCCAGCAGCTTCCGAGGACTAGCGGAGACCCAGTACTTC. Translated, it gives CASSFRGLAETQYF.

The chain is built from TRBV6-5 and TRBJ2-7; 14 bases match TRBD2. Germline assignment: CDR1 MNHEY and CDR2 SVGAGI. CDR3 length: 15 residues. Unmatched junction bases numbered 6, after V lost 7 bases and J lost 4 bases. Here the CDR3 DNA reads TGTGCCAGCAAAACGGGACTAGCGGGGGAATACGAGCAGTACTTC. Amino acid sequence: CASKTGLAGEYEQYF.

The V and J genes are TRBV7-2 and TRBJ2-3; TRBD1 is a possible D gene (6 bases). CDR1 is SGHTA and CDR2 is FQGNSA in the germline V gene. V was trimmed by 5 bases and J by 2 bases, leaving 14 bases between them. The CDR3 has 15 amino acids. The CDR3 spells CASSLLGGYTDTQYF. CDR3 DNA sequence: TGTGCCAGCAGCCTCTTAGGGGGTTACACAGATACGCAGTATTTT.

The J gene is TRBJ2-1, the V gene TRBV10-3; maybe TRBD1 (6 bases). CDR3 size: 17 residues. V shed 3 bases and J shed 0 bases, with 15 bases lying between them. Germline CDR1 and CDR2: ENHRY and SYGVKD. The DNA for the CDR3 is TGTGCCATCAGTGATGGGACAATTACCAGCTCCTACAATGAGCAGTTCTTC. This sequence encodes CAISDGTITSSYNEQFF.

The chain couples TRBV7-2 to TRBJ1-5; D remains unclear. V lost 7 bases and J lost 4, with 14 bases in between. CDR1 and CDR2 (germline): SGHTA, FQGNSA. The CDR3 is 14 residues long. CDR3: CASTPGSGNQPQHF. Here the CDR3 DNA reads TGTGCCAGCACCCCGGGGAGCGGGAATCAGCCCCAGCATTTT.

The chain is built from TRBV18 and TRBJ2-7, with D tentatively TRBD2 (6 bases). The CDR3 length is 17 residues. Looked up from germline, CDR1 is KGHSH and CDR2 is LQKENI. V shed 2 bases and J shed 0 bases, with 17 bases lying between them. CDR3 in amino acids: CASSPTIGGGVSYEQYF. The DNA of the CDR3 is TGTGCCAGCTCACCAACTATCGGCGGCGGGGTCTCCTACGAGCAGTACTTC.

This chain connects TRBV4-3 to TRBJ2-5, with D unresolved. The DNA end is a closer match to TRBJ2-7, so the J assignment may be wrong. The CDR3 totals 14 residues. CDR1 is LGHNA and CDR2 is YSLEER in the germline V gene. The CDR3 region is CASSQGTGRYEQYF. Here the CDR3 DNA reads TGCGCCAGCAGCCAAGGTACCGGGCGCTACGAGCAGTACTTC.

This chain uses TRBV6-5 with TRBJ2-7; D remains unclear. The CDR3 sequence is 15 residues long. Trimming stripped 5 bases from V and 2 bases from J, with 16 bases between. Germline V gene sequence: CDR1 MNHEY, CDR2 SVGAGI. In nucleotides, the CDR3 is TGTGCCAGCAGTAGCTCGCCGCCGTTAGCCTACGAGCAGTACTTC. It codes for CASSSSPPLAYEQYF.

The rearrangement links TRBV6-1 to TRBJ1-2; D gene ambiguous. V lost 1 base and J lost 1, with 1 base in between. The CDR3 covers 12 residues. CDR1 and CDR2 from the germline V gene are MNHNS and SASEGT. The CDR3 DNA is TGTGCCAGCAGTGAAGGTAACTATGGCTACACCTTC. Translated: CASSEGNYGYTF.

In its sample, this clone was seen once. This chain links TRBV6-1 with TRBJ1-1, with TRBD1 identical over 10 bases. The CDR3 has 14 residues. The V gene end was trimmed by 0 bases and the J gene end by 10 bases; junction bases not matched to a gene: 5. CDR1 and CDR2 from the germline V gene are MNHNS and SASEGT. The CDR3 DNA reads as TGTGCCAGCAGTGAAGCCTGGGACAGGGGAATAGCTTTCTTT. It translates to CASSEAWDRGIAFF.